The 16 T cell receptor beta chains below all came from one sample that was sequenced in a study of PD-1 blockade in classical Hodgkin lymphoma. Time point: cycle 4 day 1 (C4D1), after more than 5 weeks of nivolumab. Every patient had relapsed following autologous stem cell transplantation, and cohorts differed in brentuximab vedotin exposure. Sequenced by immunoSEQ multiplex PCR; TCRdb stores in-frame clones only, minus some. The sample yields 7,000 to 8,500 clones, 76% seen once. The sample consisted of peripheral blood mononuclear cells (PBMCs), taken before the fourth cycle of nivolumab. These TCRs come from a human donor with classical Hodgkin lymphoma.

This clone was recorded once. The chain joins TRBV9 to TRBJ2-5; 7 nucleotides align to TRBD2. V lost 0 bases, J lost 2 bases, and 4 bases stayed unmatched. CDR3 length equals 15 residues. CDR1 is SGDLS, CDR2 YYNGEE, per germline. CDR3 region: CASSVATSEQETQYF. The CDR3 DNA is TGTGCCAGCAGCGTAGCAACTAGCGAACAAGAGACCCAGTACTTC.

This chain connects TRBV11-2 to TRBJ2-1, with unresolved D. The germline gives CDR1 SGHAT, CDR2 FQNNGV. Trimming removed 5 bases at V and 8 bases at J, with 10 bases between. The CDR3 is made up of 12 amino acids. The CDR3 nucleotides read TGTGCCAGCAGCAACCGGGTCCATGAGCAGTTCTTC. Encoded protein: CASSNRVHEQFF.

The chain recombines TRBV4-2 with TRBJ2-2, with 11 positions matching TRBD2. The CDR3 is 19 amino acids. The germline gives CDR1 LGHNA, CDR2 YNFKEQ. V shed 1 base, J shed 3 bases, and the junction held 10 bases outside the gene matches. Here the CDR3 DNA reads TGTGCCAGCAGCCAAGGGCCGGGACTAGCGGTCGGGTACACCGGGGAGCTGTTTTTT. Residues: CASSQGPGLAVGYTGELFF.

Only a few counts were recorded for this clone. The chain employs TRBV5-1 and TRBJ1-1; D ambiguous. V lost 3 bases to trimming and J lost 4 bases, with 16 bases between them. The CDR3 is 15 residues long. In germline, CDR1 is SGHRS, CDR2 YFSETQ. The CDR3 loop is CASSSLLTGGTEAFF. DNA for the CDR3: TGCGCCAGCAGCTCCTTACTGACGGGAGGCACTGAAGCTTTCTTT. The full variable domain, in which reference TRBV5-1 and TRBJ1-1 provide the parts outside the CDR3, is KAGVTQTPRYLIKTRGQQVTLSCSPISGHRSVSWYQQTPGQGLQFLFEYFSETQRNKGNFPGRFSGRQFSNSRSEMNVSTLELGDSALYLCASSSLLTGGTEAFFGQGTRLTVV.

This clone counts as medium-sized. The CDR3 DNA reads TGTGCCAGCAGCAAACTAGCCCTCCCTAGCACAGATACGCAGTATTTT. Translated: CASSKLALPSTDTQYF. The chain employs TRBV13 and TRBJ2-3, with D maybe TRBD2 (6 bases). The CDR3 length is 16 residues. V lost 5 bases and J lost 0, with 15 bases in between. Germline V lookup: CDR1 PRHDT, CDR2 FYEKMQ (reference sequence).

This clone ranks as medium-sized (0.01 to 0.1%). The J gene is TRBJ1-2, the V gene TRBV28, with a weak D call TRBD1 (5 bases). Trimming took 8 bases from V and 5 from J, leaving 18 bases between them. The CDR3 covers 14 residues. The germline gives CDR1 MDHEN, CDR2 SYDVKM. The CDR3 here is CASGRGGLGYGYTF. DNA for the CDR3: TGTGCCAGCGGGAGGGGCGGGCTTGGTTATGGCTACACCTTC.

The chain links TRBV15 to TRBJ2-7; 11 bases map to TRBD1. V dropped 3 bases and J dropped 4; count of bases not matched to a gene: 8. CDR1 is LNHNV and CDR2 is YYDKDF in the germline V gene (reference sequence). The CDR3 has 16 residues. The CDR3 DNA reads TGTGCCACCAGCAGCACCGGGACAGGGGGTGGATACGAGCAGTACTTC. Its protein is CATSSTGTGGGYEQYF.

The chain has TRBV2 and TRBJ1-1; a possible D gene is TRBD1 (5 bases). CDR3 length: 12 residues. Trimming shortened V by 8 bases and J by 3 bases, and 10 bases separated the two germline ends. The germline V gene encodes CDR1 SNHLY and CDR2 FYNNEI. CDR3 protein: CASCPGHTEAFF. The CDR3 DNA is TGTGCCAGCTGTCCGGGACACACTGAAGCTTTCTTT.

There are a few counts of this clone. This chain links TRBV11-2 with TRBJ2-5, with a possible D match to TRBD1 (5 bases). Germline V lookup: CDR1 SGHAT, CDR2 FQNNGV. Trimming took off 1 base at V and 1 base at J, with 7 bases between the two ends. The CDR3 consists of 14 residues. The CDR3, as DNA: TGTGCCAGCAGCTTAGGGCAGGGCCAAGAGACCCAGTACTTC. Translated, it gives CASSLGQGQETQYF.

J is TRBJ1-1 and V is TRBV7-8; possible D gene TRBD1, 6 bases. This CDR3 has 12 amino acids. CDR1 is SGHVS and CDR2 is FQNEAQ in the germline V gene. V dropped 5 bases and J dropped 11 bases, with 15 bases sitting between them. The CDR3 nucleotides read TGTGCCAGCAGCGTCAGGGGAATTGAGGCTTTCTTT. Protein sequence: CASSVRGIEAFF.

The V and J genes are TRBV5-6 and TRBJ2-3; D is uncertain. Germline CDR1 is SGHDT and CDR2 is YYEEEE. CDR3 length: 13 amino acids. Trimming removed 5 bases from V and 6 bases from J, with 13 bases in between. The CDR3 coding sequence is TGTGCCAGCAGATTCCGGGCCCAGGATACGCAGTATTTT. Its translation: CASRFRAQDTQYF.

The rearrangement links TRBV7-9 to TRBJ1-2; perhaps TRBD1 as D (5 bases). Germline values: CDR1 SEHNR, CDR2 FQNEAQ (reference sequence). V was trimmed by 5 bases and J by 3 bases, leaving 13 bases between them. There are 14 residues in the CDR3. CDR3 nucleotide sequence: TGTGCCAGCAGCCCCCCTACAGGATACTATGGCTACACCTTC. It translates to CASSPPTGYYGYTF.

CDR3 sequence (DNA): TGTGCCAGCAGGGACTTACTAGCGTTCTCCTACGAGCAGTACTTC. Residues: CASRDLLAFSYEQYF. The chain links TRBV2 to TRBJ2-7; 7 bases are a match to TRBD2. Losses at the gene ends were 6 bases for V and 0 bases for J; bases not matched to a gene: 8. Looked up from germline, CDR1 is SNHLY and CDR2 is FYNNEI. The CDR3 consists of 15 residues.

The chain recombines TRBV27 with TRBJ2-1, with 7 bases that match TRBD1. Germline assignment: CDR1 MNHEY and CDR2 SMNVEV (reference sequence). V lost 8 bases and J lost 4; bases outside the gene matches: 5. The CDR3 length is 13 residues. CDR3 amino acids: CASHGQAYNEQFF. The CDR3 DNA is TGTGCCAGCCACGGACAGGCATACAATGAGCAGTTCTTC.

The chain recombines TRBV28 with TRBJ1-1; D perhaps matches TRBD1 (5 bases). V was clipped by 5 bases and J by 0 bases, with 34 bases between them. Germline CDR1 and CDR2: MDHEN and SYDVKM. This CDR3 is 22 amino acids long. The CDR3 nucleotides are TGTGCCAGCAGTAAATTGTCCCCCGTTTTTTTCCCCGGGACGGCCATGAACACTGAAGCTTTCTTT. This codes for CASSKLSPVFFPGTAMNTEAFF.

The chain links TRBV18 to TRBJ2-1, with 8 positions matching TRBD2. CDR3 length equals 15 residues. The V and J ends lost 1 base and 6 bases, in that order; junction bases with no gene match: 5. Germline CDR1 is KGHSH and CDR2 is LQKENI. CDR3 nucleotides: TGTGCCAGCTCACCACGTTGGACTAGCAGCAATGAGCAGTTCTTC. Its translation is CASSPRWTSSNEQFF.